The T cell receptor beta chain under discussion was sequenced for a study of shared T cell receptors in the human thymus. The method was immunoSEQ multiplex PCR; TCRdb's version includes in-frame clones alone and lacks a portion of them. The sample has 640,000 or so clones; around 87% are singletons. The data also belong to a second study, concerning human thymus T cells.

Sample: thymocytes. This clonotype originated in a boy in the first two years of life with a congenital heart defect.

The CDR3 sequence is CASRTGTVNQPQHF. DNA of the CDR3: TGTGCCAGCAGGACCGGGACAGTTAATCAGCCCCAGCATTTT. V usage is TRBV28 and J usage is TRBJ1-5; 7 nucleotides line up with TRBD1. V shed 6 bases and J 4 bases; nucleotides not matched to a gene: 6. This CDR3 spans 14 amino acids. The V gene's germline CDR1 is MDHEN and CDR2 SYDVKM.